This record looks at one T cell receptor (beta chain) sequence and its context. The antigen this receptor binds is unknown. The input lacks base qualities; no much larger clone sits a single base away. These data come from a study of vaccination effects on CD4 cells after COVID-19 (dated 2022 in TCRdb). Study-level background: Two doses of either the BNT162b2 or the mRNA-1273 mRNA SARS-CoV-2 vaccine were administered to participants. SARS-CoV-2 spike-specific CD4+ TCR repertoires from before and after mRNA vaccination were compared in COVID-19 convalescent patients and in infection-naive vaccine recipients. Altogether, roughly 10 COVID-19 convalescent patients and 4 SARS-CoV-2-naive healthy vaccine recipients made up the full study. Cultures from other donors in the study were sequenced using the Oncomine TCR Beta short-read assay on an Illumina iSeq 100. Points the paper makes about the study in general: Only a small number of convalescent patients were included, and no early post-infection timepoints were available, which limited the study. In healthy vaccine recipients, vaccine-induced clones were almost all SARS-CoV-2 mono-reactive, with only 1 of 255 cross-reactive with common cold coronaviruses. Marked clonal contraction was observed in both infection-induced and vaccine-induced clones at late post-vaccination timepoints, consistent with waning T cell responses.

The CDR3 holds 14 amino acids from the cysteine to the valine. Only the CDR3 DNA is retained, 42 bases long and in frame from the first base. The germline V gene provides CDR1 SNHLY and CDR2 FYNNEI. Between the V and J ends, shortened by 7 bases and 3 bases respectively, the junction contains 16 bases. Preparation of the library involved the immunoSEQ multiplex PCR assay. DNA from the CD4+ T cells that had been cultured and isolated underwent TCR beta CDR3 sequencing. The source study handled its data this way. Non-productive TCR sequences were removed, reads were trimmed to the CDR3 region, and CDR3s of at least 7 amino acids were retained. Antigen-specific clonotypes were identified with the MANAFEST web app by comparing expansion in peptide wells against reference cultures. Positive clones required FDR<0.05 expansion versus reference and all other wells, odds ratio above 5, and frequency above 0.1% in two replicate wells. Cross-reactive clonotypes were defined as significantly expanded in SARS-CoV-2 spike wells and in at least one common cold coronavirus spike condition. CDR3 similarity was assessed by Levenshtein distance with the stringdist R package, and unrooted trees were built with ape in R 3.6.1. Sourced from immuneACCESS, this table was stored by TCRdb with only in-frame sequences that have V and J called. A share of the clones is absent; for the studies checked, an unresolved V gene accounts for under half, and the remainder has no known explanation. That table gives V, J and clone size, and the DNA gave D and trimming. The sample table records around 60,000 clones; around 69% of these occur just once. The ten top clones hold around 2.8% of the sample.

In the ViraFEST assay, PBMC were stimulated with viral peptide pools, and TCR sequencing was then used to find antigen-specific CD4+ T cell clonotypes based on their expansion. After approximately 11 days of culture, CD4+ T cells were isolated with the EasySep CD4+ T cell isolation kit. The absence of prior SARS-CoV-2 infection in healthy vaccine recipients was confirmed by negative nucleocapsid antibodies before and after vaccination. Each well held 1.5 million to 2.5 million PBMC cultured in IMDM containing around 5% human AB serum, roughly 10 IU/ml IL-2 and gentamicin, along with 10 ug/ml peptides. On days 3 and 7, half of the culture medium was replaced with fresh IL-2-containing medium. Unless noted otherwise, every peptide stimulation condition was cultured in triplicate wells. PBMC were separated from whole blood using Ficoll-Paque Plus gradient centrifugation and were then either cryopreserved at -140C or used fresh. The spike proteins of SARS-CoV-2 and of the common cold coronaviruses HCoV-NL63, HCoV-OC43 and HCoV-229E were spanned by overlapping peptide pools. The QIAamp micro DNA kit was used to extract genomic DNA from the cultured CD4+ T cells.

The chain joins TRBV2 to TRBJ2-7; the D region is possibly TRBD1 or TRBD2, each matching across 5 bases. Sequencing used CD4+ T cells from PBMCs cultured with HCoV-NL63 spike peptides, obtained before COVID-19 vaccination. The meaning of the sample's cell subset or site label: HCoV-NL63 spike overlapping peptide pool stimulation. This clonotype originated in a human donor who received a COVID-19 vaccine. The CDR3 region reads CASMPGPAIYEQYV. The DNA sequence is TGTGCCAGCATGCCGGGACCCGCCATCTACGAGCAGTACGTC.